This entry concerns a single T cell receptor beta chain. The antigen it recognizes is unknown. The sample holds no much larger clone one base away, and base qualities are not on file. The entry originates in a study of long-term antiretroviral therapy in people with HIV (dated by TCRdb to 2022 to 2024). With respect to the entire study: Collection of the earliest samples took place about a decade ahead of the 2015 WHO recommendation for immediate ART, at a time when ART was typically delayed until CD4 counts fell. A total of roughly 180 cryopreserved PBMC samples were contributed to the cohort by 30 adults with confirmed HIV infection, with samples collected serially over a mean of around 6 years (range 1-12). No cross-contamination during QIAcube processing was seen in test extractions of a monoclonal T-cell line run alongside approximately 36 polyclonal samples. Among the 25 to 30 participants with HIV, around 10 were female. A retrospective serial study tested whether changes in peripheral blood TRB repertoire composition and diversity were associated with ART initiation and durable HIV suppression. On the study overall, not on this receptor specifically: HIV repertoires had narrower CDR3 length ranges than controls, and the network structure suggested an antigen-experienced repertoire that shifted only slightly toward naive after ART. Owing to limited PBMC availability, only the TCR beta chain was sequenced, without alpha chain pairing. A significant increase in TRB diversity was found to be associated with ART initiation, although TRB diversity was observed to remain significantly below that of transplant donor controls even after long-term ART. The samples span the years 2004 to 2017, and the ART regimens used at that time may not be as effective as current regimens. Because pre-ART samples had limited cell numbers, unsorted PBMC were profiled rather than sorted CD4+ and CD8+ T cells. No data were available on ART adherence, viral resistance or therapy changes, limiting inferences about post-ART repertoire changes. The repertoire was dominated across all time points by expanded TRB clones identified before ART initiation, although this dominance was seen to fluctuate and to decrease in many PLHIV after ART.

Participants were included only if at least one PBMC sample before ART initiation and at least two post-ART samples were available. Treatment was received in the United States of America by all participants with HIV. Cryopreserved samples of about 0.95-10 million PBMC were thawed and washed before DNA extraction. At the time of the earliest PBMC sample for each participant with HIV, ages ranged from 23 to 54 years. Each participant contributed PBMC samples from 1-4 timepoints before ART initiation and 2-8 timepoints after ART initiation, with a median of 7 samples. For every participant, serial HIV viral load, CD4+ T-cell count, ART history and demographic data were obtained. A Qiagen kit on a QIAcube was used to extract genomic DNA from unsorted PBMC, with samples processed in batches of 12. Sequencing of the TRB variable region was done with the immunoSEQ hsTCRB v3.0 assay at survey level resolution. The target sequencing depth for TRB was about 40,000-50,000 T-cell genomes per sample. An Illumina MiSeq with a v3 150-cycle kit was used to sequence the pooled TRB libraries. The authors' pipeline ran thus. Repertoire analysis was performed in R inside a reproducible Nextflow workflow that covered QC, data transformation and analysis. LymphoSeq2, an R package for exploring AIRR-Seq data, was used to implement the custom analyses. After excluding a few samples that yielded fewer than 5000 total TRB sequences, under 200 HIV repertoires remained for analysis. Of the roughly 180 retained HIV repertoires, under 65 were collected before and 120 to 130 after ART initiation. Repertoires were downsampled to 5000 TRB nucleotide sequences, with summary statistics averaged over 100 downsampling iterations. The analysis kept only TRB sequences whose CDR3 regions were at least seven amino acids long. Two measures captured diversity: a Shannon entropy-derived clonality score and the Gini coefficient. In the repertoire networks, any two of the top 5000 CDR3 amino acid sequences were linked whenever the two sequences differed by an edit distance of one. Antigen specificity groups and MHC restriction were predicted for TRB CDR3 amino acid sequences with GLIPH2. To flag known associations with CMV, EBV, HIV or tissue antigens, CDR3 amino acid sequences were compared against VDJdb and McPAS-TCR. Pre-ART, post-ART and control groups were compared with Wilcoxon signed-rank tests and Holm-Bonferroni correction. TCRdb took this table from immuneACCESS and kept in-frame rearrangements with V and J called. Such tables lack part of the clones; where checked against another copy, unresolved V genes explain under half of the gap, and the rest is unexplained. V, J and clone size are those of that table, while D and trimming were read from the DNA. Counted in this sample were 20,000 or so clones; 70% to 85% of them appeared once. About 5.6% of the sample goes to the ten largest clones.

This receptor was taken from a man aged 30-40 years with HIV. Here the sequenced sample was unsorted PBMCs, taken 4.4 years after starting antiretroviral therapy.

The encoded CDR3 is CASSYGWYTEAFF. The DNA sequence is given as TGTGCCAGCAGTTACGGGTGGTACACTGAAGCTTTCTTT. This chain joins TRBV6-5 to TRBJ1-1, with an unclear D gene assignment. The germline V gene sets CDR1 to MNHEY and CDR2 to SVGAGI. The CDR3 holds 13 amino acids from the cysteine to the phenylalanine. The sequence is cut down to CDR3 DNA, 39 bases in frame from base 1. At the junction V is shortened by 2 bases and J by 3 bases, with 7 bases in between.